In this sample, the clone carrying this T cell receptor beta chain turned up once. Measured with immunoSEQ multiplex PCR; TCRdb has only the in-frame clones, and not every one. The sample holds about 55,000 clones, approximately 91% seen once. This sample was taken from a study of control samples from healthy donors and cancer patients. Germline-derived CDR1 and CDR2 are LNHDA and SQIVND (reference sequence). The V and J ends lost 7 bases and 0 bases respectively, with 13 bases between them. The CDR3 extends over 15 amino acids. This receptor was taken from a man between 45 and 60 years old in good health. The rearrangement links TRBV19 to TRBJ1-3; D is unresolved. Sequences were obtained from blood. This CDR3 is CASISDAVSGNTIYF. In nucleotides, the CDR3 is TGTGCCAGTATATCCGATGCCGTCTCTGGAAACACCATATATTTT.